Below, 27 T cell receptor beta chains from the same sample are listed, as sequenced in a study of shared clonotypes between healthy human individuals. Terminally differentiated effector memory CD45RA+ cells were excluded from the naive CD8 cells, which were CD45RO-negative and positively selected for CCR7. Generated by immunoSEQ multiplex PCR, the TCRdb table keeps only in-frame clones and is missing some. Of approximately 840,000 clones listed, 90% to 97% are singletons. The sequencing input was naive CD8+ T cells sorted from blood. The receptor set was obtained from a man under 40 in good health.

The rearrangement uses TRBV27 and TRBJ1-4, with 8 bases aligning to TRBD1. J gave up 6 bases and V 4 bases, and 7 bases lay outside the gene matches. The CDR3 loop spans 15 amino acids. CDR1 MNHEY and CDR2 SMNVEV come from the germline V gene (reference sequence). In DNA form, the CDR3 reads TGTGCCAGCAGTTCAAACAGGGGGGTGGATGAAAAACTGTTTTTT. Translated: CASSSNRGVDEKLFF.

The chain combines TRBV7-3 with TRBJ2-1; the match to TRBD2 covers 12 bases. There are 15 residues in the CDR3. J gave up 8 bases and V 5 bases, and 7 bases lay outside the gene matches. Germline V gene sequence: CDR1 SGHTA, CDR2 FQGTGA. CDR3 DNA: TGTGCCAGCAGCCGGACTAGCGGGGAAGGGTATGAGCAGTTCTTC. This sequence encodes CASSRTSGEGYEQFF. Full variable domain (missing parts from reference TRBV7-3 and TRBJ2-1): GAGVSQTPSNKVTEKGKYVELRCDPISGHTALYWYRQSLGQGPEFLIYFQGTGAADDSGLPNDRFFAVRPEGSVSTLKIQRTERGDSAVYLCASSRTSGEGYEQFFGPGTRLTVL.

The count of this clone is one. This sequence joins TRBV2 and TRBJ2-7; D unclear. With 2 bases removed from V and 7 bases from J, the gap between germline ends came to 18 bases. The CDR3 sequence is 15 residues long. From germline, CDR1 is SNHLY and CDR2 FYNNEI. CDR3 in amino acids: CASSEWLGKEGEQYF. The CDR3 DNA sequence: TGTGCCAGCAGTGAATGGTTAGGAAAGGAAGGAGAGCAGTACTTC.

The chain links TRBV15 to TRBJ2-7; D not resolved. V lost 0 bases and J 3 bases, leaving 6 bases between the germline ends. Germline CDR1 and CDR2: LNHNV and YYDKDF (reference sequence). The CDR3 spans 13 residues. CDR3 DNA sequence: TGTGCCACCAGCAGAGATAAGGACTACGAGCAGTACTTC. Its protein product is CATSRDKDYEQYF. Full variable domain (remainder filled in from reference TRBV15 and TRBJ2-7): DAMVIQNPRYQVTQFGKPVTLSCSQTLNHNVMYWYQQKSSQAPKLLFHYYDKDFNNEADTPDNFQSRRPNTSFCFLDIRSPGLGDTAMYLCATSRDKDYEQYFGPGTRLTVT.

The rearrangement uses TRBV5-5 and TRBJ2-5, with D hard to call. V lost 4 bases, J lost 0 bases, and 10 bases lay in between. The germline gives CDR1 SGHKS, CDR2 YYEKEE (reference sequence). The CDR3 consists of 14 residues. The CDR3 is CASSGFSYQETQYF. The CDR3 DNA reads TGTGCCAGCAGCGGTTTCAGCTACCAAGAGACCCAGTACTTC.

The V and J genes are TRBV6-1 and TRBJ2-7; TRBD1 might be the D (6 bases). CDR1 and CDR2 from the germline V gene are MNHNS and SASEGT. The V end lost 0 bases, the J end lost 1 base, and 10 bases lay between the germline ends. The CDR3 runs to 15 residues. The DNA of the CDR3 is TGTGCCAGCAGTGAAGCGTTAGGGGGTTCCTACGAGCAGTACTTC. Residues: CASSEALGGSYEQYF.

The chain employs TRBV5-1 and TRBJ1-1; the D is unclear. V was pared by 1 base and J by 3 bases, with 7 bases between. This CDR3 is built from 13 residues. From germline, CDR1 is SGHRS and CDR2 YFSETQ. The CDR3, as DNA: TGCGCCAGCAGCTTGATTGGAGACACTGAAGCTTTCTTT. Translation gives CASSLIGDTEAFF. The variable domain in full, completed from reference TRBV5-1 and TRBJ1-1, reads KAGVTQTPRYLIKTRGQQVTLSCSPISGHRSVSWYQQTPGQGLQFLFEYFSETQRNKGNFPGRFSGRQFSNSRSEMNVSTLELGDSALYLCASSLIGDTEAFFGQGTRLTVV.

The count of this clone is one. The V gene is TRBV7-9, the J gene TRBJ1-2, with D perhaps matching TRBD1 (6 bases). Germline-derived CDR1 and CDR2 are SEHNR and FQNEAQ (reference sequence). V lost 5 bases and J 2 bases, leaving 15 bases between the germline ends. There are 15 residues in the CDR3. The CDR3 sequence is CASSPSGGANYGYTF. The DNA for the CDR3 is TGTGCCAGCAGCCCCTCCGGGGGGGCGAACTATGGCTACACCTTC.

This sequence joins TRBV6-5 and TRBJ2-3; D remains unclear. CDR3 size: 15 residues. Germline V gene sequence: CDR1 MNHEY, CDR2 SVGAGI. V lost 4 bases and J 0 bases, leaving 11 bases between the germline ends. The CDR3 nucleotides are TGTGCCAGCAGTTTCAAGCGCTCTAGCACAGATACGCAGTATTTT. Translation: CASSFKRSSTDTQYF.

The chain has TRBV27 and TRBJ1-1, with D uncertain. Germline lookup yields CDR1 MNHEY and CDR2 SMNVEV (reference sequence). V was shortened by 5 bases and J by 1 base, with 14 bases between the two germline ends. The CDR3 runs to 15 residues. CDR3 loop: CASSLTRNWNTEAFF. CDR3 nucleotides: TGTGCCAGCAGTCTAACGAGAAACTGGAACACTGAAGCTTTCTTT.

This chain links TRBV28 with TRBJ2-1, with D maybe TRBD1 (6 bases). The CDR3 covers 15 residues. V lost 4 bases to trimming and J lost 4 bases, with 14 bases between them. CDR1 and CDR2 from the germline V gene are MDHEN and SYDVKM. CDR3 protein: CASSSNDRFYNEQFF. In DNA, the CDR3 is TGTGCCAGCAGTTCCAATGACAGGTTTTACAATGAGCAGTTCTTC.

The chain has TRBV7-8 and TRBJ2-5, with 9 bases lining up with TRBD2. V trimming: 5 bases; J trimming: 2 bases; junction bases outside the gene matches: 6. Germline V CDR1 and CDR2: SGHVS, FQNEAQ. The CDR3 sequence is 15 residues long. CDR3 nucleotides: TGTGCCAGCAGCCCCGTTCTAGCGGGACAAGAGACCCAGTACTTC. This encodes CASSPVLAGQETQYF.

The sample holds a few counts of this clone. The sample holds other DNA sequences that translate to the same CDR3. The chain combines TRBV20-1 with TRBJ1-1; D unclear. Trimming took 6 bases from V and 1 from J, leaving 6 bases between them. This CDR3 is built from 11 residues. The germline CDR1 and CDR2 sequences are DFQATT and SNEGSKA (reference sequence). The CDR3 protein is CSAPQNTEAFF. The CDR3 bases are TGCAGTGCCCCACAGAACACTGAAGCTTTCTTT.

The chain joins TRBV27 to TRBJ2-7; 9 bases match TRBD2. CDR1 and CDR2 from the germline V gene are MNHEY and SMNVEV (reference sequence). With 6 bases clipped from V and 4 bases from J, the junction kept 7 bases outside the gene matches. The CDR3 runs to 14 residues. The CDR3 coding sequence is TGTGCCAGCAGGGTTAGCGGGAGCTCTTACGAGCAGTACTTC. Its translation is CASRVSGSSYEQYF.

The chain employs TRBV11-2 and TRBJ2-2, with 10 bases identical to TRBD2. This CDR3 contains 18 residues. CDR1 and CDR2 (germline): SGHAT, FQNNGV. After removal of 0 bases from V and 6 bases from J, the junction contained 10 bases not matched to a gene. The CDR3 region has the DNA TGTGCCAGCAGCTTAGATAGGTTGTCTAGCGGGAGCCCCGGGGAGCTGTTTTTT. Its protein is CASSLDRLSSGSPGELFF. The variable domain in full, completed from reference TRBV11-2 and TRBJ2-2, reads EAGVAQSPRYKIIEKRQSVAFWCNPISGHATLYWYQQILGQGPKLLIQFQNNGVVDDSQLPKDRFSAERLKGVDSTLKIQPAKLEDSAVYLCASSLDRLSSGSPGELFFGEGSRLTVL.

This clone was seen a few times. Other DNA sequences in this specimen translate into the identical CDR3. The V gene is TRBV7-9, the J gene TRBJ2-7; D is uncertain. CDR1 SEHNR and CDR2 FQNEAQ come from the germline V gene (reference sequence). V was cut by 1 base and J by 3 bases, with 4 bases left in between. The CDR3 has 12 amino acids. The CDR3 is CASSLGDYEQYF. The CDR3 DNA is TGTGCCAGCAGCTTAGGGGACTACGAGCAGTACTTC. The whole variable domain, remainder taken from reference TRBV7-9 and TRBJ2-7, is DTGVSQNPRHKITKRGQNVTFRCDPISEHNRLYWYRQTLGQGPEFLTYFQNEAQLEKSRLLSDRFSAERPKGSFSTLEIQRTEQGDSAMYLCASSLGDYEQYFGPGTRLTVT.

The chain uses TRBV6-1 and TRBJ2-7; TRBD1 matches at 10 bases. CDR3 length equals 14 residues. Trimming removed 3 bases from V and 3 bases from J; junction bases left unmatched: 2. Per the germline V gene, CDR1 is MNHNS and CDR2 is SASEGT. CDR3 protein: CASSEDRGNYEQYF. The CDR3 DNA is TGTGCCAGCAGTGAGGACAGGGGGAACTACGAGCAGTACTTC.

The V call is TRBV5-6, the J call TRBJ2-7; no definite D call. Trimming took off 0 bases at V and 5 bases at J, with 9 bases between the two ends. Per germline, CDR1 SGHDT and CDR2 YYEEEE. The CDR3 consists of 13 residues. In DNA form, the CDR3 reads TGTGCCAGCAGCTTGGCTACCGAGCACGAGCAGTACTTC. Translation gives CASSLATEHEQYF.

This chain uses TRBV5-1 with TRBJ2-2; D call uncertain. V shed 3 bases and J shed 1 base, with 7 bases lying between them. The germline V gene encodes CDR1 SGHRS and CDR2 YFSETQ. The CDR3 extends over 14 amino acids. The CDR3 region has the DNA TGCGCCAGCAGCTCCTACCGGAACACCGGGGAGCTGTTTTTT. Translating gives CASSSYRNTGELFF. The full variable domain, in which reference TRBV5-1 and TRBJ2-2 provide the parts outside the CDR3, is KAGVTQTPRYLIKTRGQQVTLSCSPISGHRSVSWYQQTPGQGLQFLFEYFSETQRNKGNFPGRFSGRQFSNSRSEMNVSTLELGDSALYLCASSSYRNTGELFFGEGSRLTVL.

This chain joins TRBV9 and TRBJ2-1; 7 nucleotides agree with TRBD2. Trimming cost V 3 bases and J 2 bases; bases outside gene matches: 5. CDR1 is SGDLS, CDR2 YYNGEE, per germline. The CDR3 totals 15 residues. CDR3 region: CASSGLSGTYNEQFF. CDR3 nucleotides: TGTGCCAGCAGCGGGCTGAGCGGGACCTACAATGAGCAGTTCTTC.

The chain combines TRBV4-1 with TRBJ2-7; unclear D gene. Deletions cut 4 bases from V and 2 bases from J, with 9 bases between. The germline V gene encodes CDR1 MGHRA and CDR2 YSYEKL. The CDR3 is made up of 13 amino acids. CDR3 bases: TGCGCCAGCAGCCTCAGACTTGCCTACGAGCAGTACTTC. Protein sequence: CASSLRLAYEQYF.

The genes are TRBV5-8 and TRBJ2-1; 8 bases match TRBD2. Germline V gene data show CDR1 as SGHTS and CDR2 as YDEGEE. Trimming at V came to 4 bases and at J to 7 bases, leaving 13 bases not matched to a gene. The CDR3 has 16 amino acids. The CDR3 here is CASSPKSSGSLNEQFF. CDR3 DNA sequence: TGTGCCAGCAGCCCGAAGAGCAGCGGGAGTTTGAATGAGCAGTTCTTC.

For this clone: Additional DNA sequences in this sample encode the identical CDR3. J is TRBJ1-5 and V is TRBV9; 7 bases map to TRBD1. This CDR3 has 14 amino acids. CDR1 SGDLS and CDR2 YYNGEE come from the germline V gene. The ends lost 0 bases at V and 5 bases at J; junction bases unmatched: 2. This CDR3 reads CASSVGQGDQPQHF. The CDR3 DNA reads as TGTGCCAGCAGCGTAGGTCAGGGGGATCAGCCCCAGCATTTT.

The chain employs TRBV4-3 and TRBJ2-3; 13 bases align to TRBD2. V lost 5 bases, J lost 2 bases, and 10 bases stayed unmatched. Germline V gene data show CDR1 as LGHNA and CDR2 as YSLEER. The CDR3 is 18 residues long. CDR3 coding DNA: TGCGCCAGCAGCTCTGGACTAGCGGGAGACGGTGTCACAGATACGCAGTATTTT. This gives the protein CASSSGLAGDGVTDTQYF.

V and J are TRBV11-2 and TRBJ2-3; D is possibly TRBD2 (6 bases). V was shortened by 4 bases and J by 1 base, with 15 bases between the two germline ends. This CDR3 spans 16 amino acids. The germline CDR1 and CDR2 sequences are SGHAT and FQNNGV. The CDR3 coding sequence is TGTGCCAGCAGCTGGGGTGGGAGGATACGCACAGATACGCAGTATTTT. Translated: CASSWGGRIRTDTQYF.

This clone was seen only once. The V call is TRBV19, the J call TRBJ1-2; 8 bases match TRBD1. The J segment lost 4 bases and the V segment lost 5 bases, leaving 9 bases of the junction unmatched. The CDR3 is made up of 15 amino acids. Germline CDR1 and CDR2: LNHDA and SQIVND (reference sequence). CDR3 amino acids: CASSPRGRSFYGYTF. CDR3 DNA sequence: TGTGCCAGTAGTCCCAGGGGGCGGTCATTCTATGGCTACACCTTC.

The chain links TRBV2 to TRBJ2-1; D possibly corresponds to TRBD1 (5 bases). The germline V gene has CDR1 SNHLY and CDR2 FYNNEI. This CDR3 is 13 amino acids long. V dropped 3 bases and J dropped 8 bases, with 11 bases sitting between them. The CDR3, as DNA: TGTGCCAGCAGTGAGGCAGGGTCGGATGAGCAGTTCTTC. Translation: CASSEAGSDEQFF.